These 26 T cell receptor beta chains originate from one sample sequenced in a study of shared clonotypes between healthy human individuals. Clones were read by immunoSEQ multiplex PCR, and TCRdb kept only the in-frame ones, dropping some. The table lists roughly 1,000,000 clones, approximately 78% of them singletons. Sequencing was carried out using memory CD4+ T cells from PBMCs. The subset: CD45RA-negative fraction. Every receptor here comes from a man between 18 and 35 years old in good health. Some clones in this sample may be carry-over from other donors' samples.

The chain joins TRBV7-8 to TRBJ2-1; D may be TRBD1 (6 bases). Trimming removed 5 bases from V and 0 bases from J, with 14 bases in between. Germline V gives CDR1 SGHVS, CDR2 FQNEAQ. CDR3 length: 16 residues. CDR3 nucleotide sequence: TGTGCCAGCAGCGGGCTCAGGGGCACCTCCTACAATGAGCAGTTCTTC. Protein product: CASSGLRGTSYNEQFF. Drawing the rest from reference TRBV7-8 and TRBJ2-1, the complete variable domain is GAGVSQSPRYKVAKRGQDVALRCDPISGHVSLFWYQQALGQGPEFLTYFQNEAQLDKSGLPSDRFFAERPEGSVSTLKIQRTQQEDSAVYLCASSGLRGTSYNEQFFGPGTRLTVL.

The chain joins TRBV5-6 to TRBJ2-3; 8 nucleotides agree with TRBD2. CDR1 and CDR2 from the germline V gene are SGHDT and YYEEEE. The junction had 6 bases not matched to a gene; V was cut back by 1 base and J by 2 bases. The CDR3 runs 16 residues. CDR3 in amino acids: CASSLLSGGPTDTQYF. CDR3 coding DNA: TGTGCCAGCAGCTTGTTATCGGGAGGGCCCACAGATACGCAGTATTTT.

The rearrangement joins TRBV21-1 to TRBJ2-3; TRBD2, the D gene given by the table, was not confirmed from the DNA. TRBV21-1 represents a pseudogene. CDR3 length: 14 amino acids. DNA of the CDR3: TGTGCCAGCAGCTCCCGGGGGAGCATAGATACGCAGTATTTT. Protein: CASSSRGSIDTQYF.

The chain is built from TRBV6-4 and TRBJ1-3, with 10 bases matching TRBD1. The junction had 4 bases not matched to a gene; V was cut back by 5 bases and J by 0 bases. The CDR3 runs 16 residues. Germline assignment: CDR1 MRHNA and CDR2 SNTAGT. The CDR3 bases are TGTGCCAGCAGTCGGGACAGGGGAGTCTCTGGAAACACCATATATTTT. The encoded protein is CASSRDRGVSGNTIYF.

The V gene is TRBV7-9, the J gene TRBJ1-4; maybe TRBD1 (6 bases). The V gene lost 3 bases and the J gene lost 4 bases, with 9 bases spanning the gap. CDR3 size: 14 residues. CDR1 and CDR2 (germline): SEHNR, FQNEAQ (reference sequence). The CDR3 DNA follows: TGTGCCAGCAGCTTCGCCAGGGGTAATGAAAAACTGTTTTTT. This sequence encodes CASSFARGNEKLFF.

Only one count was recorded for this clone. The chain uses TRBV7-2 and TRBJ1-2, with no clear D. Trimming removed 5 bases from V and 0 bases from J, with 4 bases in between. Germline CDR1 SGHTA, CDR2 FQGNSA. The CDR3 covers 12 residues. The CDR3, as DNA: TGTGCCAGCAGCGGGACTAACTATGGCTACACCTTC. Its protein is CASSGTNYGYTF.

The rearrangement joins TRBV5-6 to TRBJ1-4, with a possible D match to TRBD1 (5 bases). Between the trimmed V and J ends, which lost 0 bases and 8 bases, there was a span of 11 bases. Germline V gene sequence: CDR1 SGHDT, CDR2 YYEEEE. The CDR3 has 14 residues. Written as DNA, the CDR3 is TGTGCCAGCAGCTTGGGACAGTCGGGCGAAAAACTGTTTTTT. Translating gives CASSLGQSGEKLFF.

J is TRBJ1-5 and V is TRBV6-5; D ambiguous. V was shortened by 7 bases and J by 0 bases, with 10 bases between the two germline ends. Germline loops: CDR1 MNHEY, CDR2 SVGAGI. CDR3 length: 14 amino acids. In DNA, the CDR3 is TGTGCCAGCACTAAAGGGAATAGCAATCAGCCCCAGCATTTT. Its protein product is CASTKGNSNQPQHF.

V gene TRBV16 combines with J gene TRBJ2-1; 7 bases match TRBD2. Germline assignment: CDR1 KGHSY and CDR2 FQNENV. This CDR3 region has 16 residues. Trimming took 3 bases from V and 0 from J; bases not matched to a gene: 5. This CDR3 reads CASSQRRGSSYNEQFF. CDR3 nucleotide sequence: TGTGCCAGCAGCCAGCGGCGGGGGAGCTCCTACAATGAGCAGTTCTTC.

This clone was found once. V gene TRBV20-1 combines with J gene TRBJ2-5; 9 positions match TRBD1. The J call may not be correct, given that the DNA end is closer to TRBJ2-7. Germline CDR1 and CDR2: DFQATT and SNEGSKA (reference sequence). This CDR3 contains 11 residues. The CDR3 is CILDRGHEQYF. The DNA of the CDR3 is TGCATTCTGGACAGGGGCCACGAGCAGTACTTC.

The V gene is TRBV5-6, the J gene TRBJ2-2; D may be TRBD1 (6 bases). Germline V gives CDR1 SGHDT, CDR2 YYEEEE. Trimming shortened V by 4 bases and J by 7 bases, and 20 bases separated the two germline ends. The CDR3 runs 16 residues. The CDR3 DNA reads as TGTGCCAGCAGCCCACCGAGGGGGAGTTTATTCGGGGAGCTGTTTTTT. Amino acid sequence: CASSPPRGSLFGELFF.

V is TRBV6-1 and J is TRBJ1-5, with 8 bases aligning to TRBD1. J lost 8 bases, V lost 1 base, and 4 bases had no gene match. There are 14 residues in the CDR3. Germline assignment: CDR1 MNHNS and CDR2 SASEGT. CDR3 sequence reads: CASSEGAGGEPQHF. The CDR3 region has the DNA TGTGCCAGCAGTGAAGGGGCAGGGGGCGAGCCCCAGCATTTT.

The chain carries TRBV9 and TRBJ2-7, with a possible D match to TRBD2 (5 bases). Trimming pared 2 bases from V and 0 bases from J, leaving 9 bases between. Germline V gene sequence: CDR1 SGDLS, CDR2 YYNGEE. CDR3 size: 14 residues. The CDR3 DNA is TGTGCCAGCAGCGTCCGCGGGTCCTCCTACGAGCAGTACTTC. Amino acids: CASSVRGSSYEQYF.

This chain links TRBV19 with TRBJ2-7, with 9 bases that match TRBD1. Germline V gene sequence: CDR1 LNHDA, CDR2 SQIVND (reference sequence). With V trimmed by 4 bases and J by 3 bases, 7 bases remained unmatched. The CDR3 totals 15 residues. CDR3 nucleotide sequence: TGTGCCAGTAGTACCCCGGACAGGGGATACTACGAGCAGTACTTC. Protein product: CASSTPDRGYYEQYF.

DNA of the CDR3: TGCGCCAGCAGCCAAGTCTTGACAGGTTTGAAGTATGGCTACACCTTC. Its translation: CASSQVLTGLKYGYTF. V is TRBV4-1 and J is TRBJ1-2; tentatively, D is TRBD1 (6 bases). CDR1 and CDR2 (germline): MGHRA, YSYEKL. CDR3 length: 16 residues. Trimming pared 1 base from V and 5 bases from J, leaving 17 bases between.

The chain combines TRBV19 with TRBJ2-1; 9 nucleotides align to TRBD2. V trimming: 5 bases; J trimming: 5 bases; junction bases outside the gene matches: 10. The CDR3 has 16 residues. Germline V gene lookup returns CDR1 LNHDA and CDR2 SQIVND (reference sequence). CDR3 DNA: TGTGCCAGTAGTGTTCAAGCGGGAGGCCGCCACAATGAGCAGTTCTTC. Its protein is CASSVQAGGRHNEQFF.

The chain carries TRBV5-1 and TRBJ2-1; 12 bases fit TRBD2. V lost 4 bases to trimming and J lost 8 bases; unmatched junction nucleotides: 4. This CDR3 has 14 residues. Per the germline V gene, CDR1 is SGHRS and CDR2 is YFSETQ. CDR3 residues: CASSKGTSGHEQFF. CDR3 sequence (DNA): TGCGCCAGCAGCAAAGGGACTAGCGGGCATGAGCAGTTCTTC.

This clone was detected ten times or more. This rearrangement joins TRBV29-1 to TRBJ2-1; 10 positions match TRBD2. The CDR3 is 15 residues long. CDR1 is SQVTM, CDR2 ANQGSEA, per germline. J was trimmed by 3 bases and V by 4 bases; bases with no gene match: 6. The CDR3 bases are TGCAGCGTTGCCACACTAGCGGGGAACTACAATGAGCAGTTCTTC. Its translation: CSVATLAGNYNEQFF.

This sequence joins TRBV5-6 and TRBJ2-7, with TRBD2 as a possible D gene (6 bases). Trimming took 0 bases from V and 3 from J, leaving 10 bases between them. CDR3 length: 14 residues. Germline V gene sequence: CDR1 SGHDT, CDR2 YYEEEE. The CDR3 reads CASSLGGKDYEQYF. CDR3 in DNA: TGTGCCAGCAGCTTGGGCGGGAAAGACTACGAGCAGTACTTC.

This chain connects TRBV6-6 to TRBJ1-1; D remains ambiguous. CDR3 length: 16 amino acids. Germline CDR1 reads MNHNY; CDR2 reads SVGAGI (reference sequence). V lost 7 bases and J lost 0, with 18 bases in between. The CDR3 DNA follows: TGTGCCAGCACGGCGAGGACCGAAACTATGAACACTGAAGCTTTCTTT. Protein sequence: CASTARTETMNTEAFF.

This CDR3 is CASSPHDRGYTGELFF. In DNA, the CDR3 is TGTGCCAGCAGCCCCCACGACAGGGGGTATACCGGGGAGCTGTTTTTT. V gene TRBV9 combines with J gene TRBJ2-2; 9 bases align to TRBD1. Per germline, CDR1 SGDLS and CDR2 YYNGEE. The CDR3 is 16 residues long. The junction had 9 bases not matched to a gene; V was cut back by 4 bases and J by 5 bases.

CDR3 in amino acids: CASSFGLAGGLSTDTQYF. DNA for the CDR3: TGTGCCAGCAGCTTCGGACTAGCGGGAGGGTTGAGCACAGATACGCAGTATTTT. The V and J genes are TRBV5-6 and TRBJ2-3, with 15 bases lining up with TRBD2. Germline CDR1 and CDR2: SGHDT and YYEEEE. The V segment lost 2 bases and the J segment 0 bases; nucleotides outside the gene matches: 4. The CDR3 consists of 18 residues.

The rearrangement joins TRBV21-1 to TRBJ1-5. TRBV21-1 has pseudogene status. The CDR3 runs to 18 residues. The CDR3 bases are TGTGCCAGCAGCAAAGTCGGACCCAGGGTCGGGGGCAATCAGCCCCAGCATTTT. It encodes CASSKVGPRVGGNQPQHF.

V usage is TRBV6-5 and J usage is TRBJ2-7; TRBD2 matches at 9 bases. J lost 6 bases, V lost 5 bases, and 8 bases had no gene match. This CDR3 contains 14 residues. Per the germline V gene, CDR1 is MNHEY and CDR2 is SVGAGI. The CDR3 is CASSALAGNTEQYF. The CDR3 coding sequence is TGTGCCAGCAGTGCTCTAGCGGGAAATACCGAGCAGTACTTC.

The chain uses TRBV11-3 and TRBJ2-5; D possibly corresponds to TRBD1 (6 bases). V lost 3 bases and J 0 bases, leaving 17 bases between the germline ends. The CDR3 loop spans 17 amino acids. Germline values: CDR1 SGHNT, CDR2 YENEEA. DNA of the CDR3: TGTGCCAGCAGCTTGGGGGCACAGGTTCCCAACCAAGAGACCCAGTACTTC. This translates into CASSLGAQVPNQETQYF. The whole variable domain, remainder taken from reference TRBV11-3 and TRBJ2-5, is EAGVVQSPRYKIIEKKQPVAFWCNPISGHNTLYWYLQNLGQGPELLIRYENEEAVDDSQLPKDRFSAERLKGVDSTLKIQPAELGDSAVYLCASSLGAQVPNQETQYFGPGTRLLVL.

The rearrangement uses TRBV7-2 and TRBJ2-2; no clear D gene. Germline V CDR1 and CDR2: SGHTA, FQGNSA. The CDR3 is made up of 15 amino acids. V lost 1 base and J lost 5, with 11 bases in between. The CDR3 protein is CASSLDPWTTGELFF. CDR3 sequence (DNA): TGTGCCAGCAGCTTAGATCCCTGGACGACCGGGGAGCTGTTTTTT. The whole variable domain, filled in from reference TRBV7-2 and TRBJ2-2, reads GAGVSQSPSNKVTEKGKDVELRCDPISGHTALYWYRQSLGQGLEFLIYFQGNSAPDKSGLPSDRFSAERTGGSVSTLTIQRTQQEDSAVYLCASSLDPWTTGELFFGEGSRLTVL.